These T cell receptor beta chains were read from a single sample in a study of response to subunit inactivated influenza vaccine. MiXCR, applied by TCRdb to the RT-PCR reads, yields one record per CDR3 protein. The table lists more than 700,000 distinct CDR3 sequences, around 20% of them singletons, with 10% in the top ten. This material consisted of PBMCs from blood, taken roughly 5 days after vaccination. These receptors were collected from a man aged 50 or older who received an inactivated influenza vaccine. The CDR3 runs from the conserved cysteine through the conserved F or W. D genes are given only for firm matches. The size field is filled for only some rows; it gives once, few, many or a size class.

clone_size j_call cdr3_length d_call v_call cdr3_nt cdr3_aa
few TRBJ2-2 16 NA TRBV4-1 TGCGCCAGCAGCCAATGGGTCACAGGAAACACCGGGGAGCTGTTTTTT CASSQWVTGNTGELFF
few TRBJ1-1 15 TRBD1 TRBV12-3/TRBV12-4 TGTGCCAGCACCTGGACAGGGGGTGGGCACACTGAAGCTTTCTTT CASTWTGGGHTEAFF
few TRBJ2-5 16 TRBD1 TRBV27 TGTGCCAGCAGTCTCTGGACAGGGTCGGGACAAGAGACCCAGTACTTC CASSLWTGSGQETQYF
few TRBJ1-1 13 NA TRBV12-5 TGTGCTACATCTATGGGCGGGGGGACTGAAGCTTTCTTT CATSMGGGTEAFF
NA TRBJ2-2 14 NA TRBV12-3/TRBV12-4 TGTGCCAGCAGTTTCGACAGTAGGACCGGGGAGCTGTTTTTT CASSFDSRTGELFF
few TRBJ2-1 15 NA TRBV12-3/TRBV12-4 TGTGCCAGCAGTTTACCGACAGGAATTGAGGGTGAGCAGTTCTTC CASSLPTGIEGEQFF
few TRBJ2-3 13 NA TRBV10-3 TGTGCCATCACCCGGACCAGCACAGATACGCAGTATTTT CAITRTSTDTQYF
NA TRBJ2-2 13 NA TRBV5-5 TGTGCCAGCAGCGACTTCCTCACCGGGGAGCTGTTTTTT CASSDFLTGELFF
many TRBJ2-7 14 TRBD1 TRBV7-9 TGTGCCAGCACCCTAGGACAGGCCGACTACGAGCAGTACTTC CASTLGQADYEQYF
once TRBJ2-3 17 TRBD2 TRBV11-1 TGTGCCAGCAGCTTAGGGTGGGGCGGGAGAGGTTCGGAGACGCAGTATTTT CASSLGWGGRGSETQYF
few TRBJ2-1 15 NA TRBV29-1 TGCAGCGTTCAAGGGTCCGGACAACGGGCCGGGGAGCAGTTCTTC CSVQGSGQRAGEQFF
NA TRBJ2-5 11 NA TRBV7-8 TGTGCCAGCAGCTTAGGTCTCCTCCAAAACTTC CASSLGLLQNF
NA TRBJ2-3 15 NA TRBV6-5 TGTGCCAGCAGTTACTCGGGGACAACCACAGATACGCAGTATTTT CASSYSGTTTDTQYF
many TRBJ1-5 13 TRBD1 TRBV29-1 TGCAGCGTTGCGGACAGGGGGAATCAGCCCCAGCATTTT CSVADRGNQPQHF
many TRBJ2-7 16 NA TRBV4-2 TGTGCCAGCAGCCAAGTGGGTTCGGCGGTGTACTACGAGCAGTACTTC CASSQVGSAVYYEQYF
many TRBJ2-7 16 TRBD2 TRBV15 TGTGCCACCAGCAGAAACATTGGGACTATCACCTACGAGCAGTACTTC CATSRNIGTITYEQYF
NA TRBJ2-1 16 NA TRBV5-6 TGTGCCAGCAGCTTCGCCCTGCCAGGAGCCTACAATGAGCAGTTCTTC CASSFALPGAYNEQFF
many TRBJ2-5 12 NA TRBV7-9 TGTGCCAGCAGCTTACTTAGAGAGACCCAGTACTTC CASSLLRETQYF
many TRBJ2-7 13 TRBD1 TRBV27 TGTGCCAGCAGTTTAGGACAGGAGTACGAGCAGTACTTC CASSLGQEYEQYF
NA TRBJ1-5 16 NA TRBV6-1 TGTGCCAGCAGTGGGAAAGACAGGTCTAGCAATCAGCCCCAGCATTTT CASSGKDRSSNQPQHF
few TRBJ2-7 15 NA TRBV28 TGTGCCAGCAGCCGGCTTGTTAGCGAATCCTACGAGCAGTACTTC CASSRLVSESYEQYF
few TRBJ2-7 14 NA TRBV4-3 NA CASSQDLVASGTYF
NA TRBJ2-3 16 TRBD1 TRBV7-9 TGTGCCAGCAGCGGTCCCGGGACAGGGGGTTCAGATACGCAGTATTTT CASSGPGTGGSDTQYF
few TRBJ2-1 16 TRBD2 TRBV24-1 TGTGCCACCAGTGATGGTGGGCTAGCGGTAAGAAATGAGCAGTTCTTC CATSDGGLAVRNEQFF
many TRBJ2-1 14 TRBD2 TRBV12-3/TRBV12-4 TGTGCCAGCAGTTTGGAGAGCGGGAGGAATGAGCAGTTCTTC CASSLESGRNEQFF
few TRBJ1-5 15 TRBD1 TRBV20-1 TGCAGTGCTAGAAAACTGACAGGGGGTAATCAGCCCCAGCATTTT CSARKLTGGNQPQHF
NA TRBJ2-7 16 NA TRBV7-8 TGTGCCAGCAGCAATTACCCCACAGGAAAGTTCGACGAGCAGTACTTC CASSNYPTGKFDEQYF
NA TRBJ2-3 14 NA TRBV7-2 TGTGCCAGCAGCTTGGGTGGGGCGCAAGATACGCAGTATTTT CASSLGGAQDTQYF
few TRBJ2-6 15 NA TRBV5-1 TGCGCCAGCAGCCCAGTAATCTCTGGGGCCAACGTCCTGACTTTC CASSPVISGANVLTF